This TCR beta chain was documented in a study of blood T cells in healthy people across ages. Every sample had a minimum of 6.5 million PBMCs isolated. As concerns this clonotype: Antigen unknown.

V was shortened by 6 bases and J by 3 bases, with 14 bases between the two germline ends. CDR3 size: 14 residues. The germline V gene has CDR1 SEHNR and CDR2 FQNEAQ (reference sequence). Study-wide points: Estimates of diversity drawn from one million T cells were considered underestimates. In these data, TCR beta diversity tracked strongly with naive T cell percentage. Per-million-T-cell TCR beta diversity fell roughly linearly with age.

The second PCR ran roughly 6 to 11 cycles with a sample-barcoded 5' primer and J-beta primers. Each CDR3 protein is one row after TCRdb ran MiXCR on the 5' RACE reads. The table has about 1,500,000 distinct CDR3 sequences, about 43% seen once. This TCR came from a woman under 30 in good health. This chain uses TRBV7-9 with TRBJ1-2, with a tentative D call TRBD1 (5 bases). Sequences were obtained from blood. The CDR3 region has the DNA TGTGCCAGCAGGGTAGCAGGGAACCACTATGGCTACACCTTC. This encodes CASRVAGNHYGYTF. The complete variable domain, with remaining parts taken from reference TRBV7-9 and TRBJ1-2, reads DTGVSQNPRHKITKRGQNVTFRCDPISEHNRLYWYRQTLGQGPEFLTYFQNEAQLEKSRLLSDRFSAERPKGSFSTLEIQRTEQGDSAMYLCASRVAGNHYGYTFGSGTRLTVV.